This record concerns one T cell receptor beta chain sequence. CDR1 SGDLS and CDR2 YYNGEE come from the germline V gene. The CDR3 has 15 amino acids. With V trimmed by 1 base and J by 7 bases, 5 bases remained unmatched. This sample was included in a study of blood T cell repertoires in COVID-19. Study-level background: Samples of COVID-19 (acute and convalescent) were obtained from the United States, Italy and Spain.

Using immunoSEQ multiplex PCR, the repertoire was profiled, and TCRdb retains in-frame clones only, with some absent. This sample has 200,000 or so clones, with more than 75% found just once. Individuals drawn from some 25 US areas were about 18 to 100 years old. Specimen: PBMCs or T cells enriched from blood (not recorded which). This sequence originates from a man aged 30 to 45 in a cohort exposed to, infected with or recovered from COVID-19 (not recorded which). The V and J genes are TRBV9 and TRBJ2-1; TRBD2 aligns across 10 bases. The CDR3 protein is CASSVLAGVKNEQFF. The CDR3 region has the DNA TGTGCCAGCAGCGTACTAGCGGGAGTAAAAAATGAGCAGTTCTTC.